The entry below describes one TCR beta chain. Its antigen is unidentified. The assay was immunoSEQ multiplex PCR, and TCRdb's table has in-frame clones only and misses some. Of roughly 52,000 clones listed, 55% to 75% were seen once; the top ten hold about a sixth. These data come from a study of vaccination effects on CD4 cells after COVID-19. For the study at large: Two-dose BNT162b2 or mRNA-1273 vaccination was given to participants.

Viral peptide pool expansion of antigen-specific CD4+ T cells preceded sequencing in the ViraFEST assay. Subsequent to a culture period of approximately 11 days, CD4+ T cells were isolated. No vaccinee had earlier SARS-CoV-2 infection, and nucleocapsid antibodies were negative. Half the medium was swapped for IL-2 medium on days 3 and 7. Study-wide results and limits: Missing from the study were early post-infection timepoints, and its convalescent patients were few. At late timepoints after vaccination, vaccine- and infection-induced clones shrank markedly.

The source is a human donor who received a COVID-19 vaccine. The source material was CD4+ T cells from PBMCs cultured with SARS-CoV-2 spike peptides, sampled before COVID-19 vaccination.

The CDR3 bases are TGTGCCAGCAGCTTAGGAGGGACAGGGGGCTTGAATGAGCAGTTCTTC. Translating gives CASSLGGTGGLNEQFF. This rearrangement joins TRBV7-9 to TRBJ2-1, with TRBD1 identical over 12 bases. V was pared by 1 base and J by 7 bases, with 5 bases of the junction left unmatched. The CDR3 consists of 16 residues. Germline V CDR1 and CDR2: SEHNR, FQNEAQ (reference sequence).